This T cell receptor beta chain was identified in a study of T cells in narcolepsy. Across the whole study: Enrolled donors included narcolepsy type 1 or type 2 patients and healthy controls.

In germline, CDR1 is LGHNA, CDR2 YSLEER. V lost 0 bases, J lost 3 bases, and 7 bases stayed unmatched. CDR3 length: 17 residues. Study-wide points: Autoreactive clone sequences were missing from some blood memory CD4+ repertoires. Same-patient CSF and blood CD4+ T cell clonotypes included HCRT-specific and TRIB2-specific autoreactive ones.

Repertoires were generated with immunoSEQ multiplex PCR, while TCRdb's copy carries only in-frame clones and drops some. The sample has 30,000 to 35,000 clones, around 90% seen once. Of note for this clone: Its cognate antigen is unknown.

The clonotype comes from a human donor with narcolepsy. The sequenced sample consisted of CD45RA- memory CD4+ T cells from PBMCs. The chain has TRBV4-3 and TRBJ2-3, with TRBD2 identical over 9 bases. CDR3 in amino acids: CASSQESPGLATDTQYF. The CDR3 bases are TGCGCCAGCAGCCAAGAGTCCCCGGGACTAGCAACAGATACGCAGTATTTT.